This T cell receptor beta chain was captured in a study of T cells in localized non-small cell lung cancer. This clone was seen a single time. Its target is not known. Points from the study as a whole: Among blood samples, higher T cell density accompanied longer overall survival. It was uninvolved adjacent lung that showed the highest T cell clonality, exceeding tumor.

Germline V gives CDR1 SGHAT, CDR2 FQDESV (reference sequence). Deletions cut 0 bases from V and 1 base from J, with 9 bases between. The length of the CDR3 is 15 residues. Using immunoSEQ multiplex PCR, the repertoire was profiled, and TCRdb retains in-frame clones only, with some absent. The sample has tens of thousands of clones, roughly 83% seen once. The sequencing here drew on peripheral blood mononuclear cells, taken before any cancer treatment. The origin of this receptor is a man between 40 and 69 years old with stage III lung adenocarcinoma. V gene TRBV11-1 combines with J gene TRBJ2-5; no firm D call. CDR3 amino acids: CASSLAPSTQETQYF. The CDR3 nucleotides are TGTGCCAGCAGCTTAGCGCCGTCTACCCAAGAGACCCAGTACTTC.